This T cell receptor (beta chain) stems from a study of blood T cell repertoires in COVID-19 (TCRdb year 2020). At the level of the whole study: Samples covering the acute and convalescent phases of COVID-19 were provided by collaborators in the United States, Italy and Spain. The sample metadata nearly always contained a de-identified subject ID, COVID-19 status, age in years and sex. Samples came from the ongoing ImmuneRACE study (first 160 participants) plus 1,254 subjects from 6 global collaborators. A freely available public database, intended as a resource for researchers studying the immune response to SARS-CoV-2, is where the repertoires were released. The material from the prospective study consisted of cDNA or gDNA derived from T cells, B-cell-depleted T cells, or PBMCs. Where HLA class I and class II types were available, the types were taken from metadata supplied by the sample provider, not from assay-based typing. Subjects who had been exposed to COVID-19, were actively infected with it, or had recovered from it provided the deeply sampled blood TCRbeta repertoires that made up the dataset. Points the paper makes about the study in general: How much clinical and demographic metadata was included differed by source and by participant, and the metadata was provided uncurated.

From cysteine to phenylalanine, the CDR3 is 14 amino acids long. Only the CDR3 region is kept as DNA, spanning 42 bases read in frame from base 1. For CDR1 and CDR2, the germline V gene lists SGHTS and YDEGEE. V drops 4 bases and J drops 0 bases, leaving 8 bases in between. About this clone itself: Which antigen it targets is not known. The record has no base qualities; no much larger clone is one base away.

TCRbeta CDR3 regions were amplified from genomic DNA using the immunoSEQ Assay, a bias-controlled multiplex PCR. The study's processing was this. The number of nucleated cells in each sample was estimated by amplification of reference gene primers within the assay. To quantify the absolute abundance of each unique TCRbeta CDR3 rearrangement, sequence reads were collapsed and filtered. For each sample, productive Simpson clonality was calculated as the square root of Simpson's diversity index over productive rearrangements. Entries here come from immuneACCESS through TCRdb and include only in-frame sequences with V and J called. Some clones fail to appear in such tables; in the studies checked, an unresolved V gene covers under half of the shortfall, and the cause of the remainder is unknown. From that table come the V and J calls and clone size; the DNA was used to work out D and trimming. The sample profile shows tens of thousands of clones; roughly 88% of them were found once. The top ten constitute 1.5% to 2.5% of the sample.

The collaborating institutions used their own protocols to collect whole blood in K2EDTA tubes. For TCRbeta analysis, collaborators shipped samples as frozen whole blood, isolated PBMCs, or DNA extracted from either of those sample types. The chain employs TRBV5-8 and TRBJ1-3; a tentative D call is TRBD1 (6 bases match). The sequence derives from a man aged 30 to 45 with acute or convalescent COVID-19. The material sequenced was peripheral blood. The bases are TGTGCCAGCAGCCGGGGGGCCTCTGGAAACACCATATATTTT. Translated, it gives CASSRGASGNTIYF.